A single sample is the source of the 23 T cell receptor beta chains below, sequenced in a study of OX40 agonist ivuxolimab in advanced cancers. The data were produced by immunoSEQ multiplex PCR, yet TCRdb's version contains in-frame clones alone and is incomplete. The sample has roughly 97,000 clones, 86% seen once; the top ten hold more than 5%. Sequenced here: CD4+ or CD8+ T cells sorted from blood, sampled in a trial of the OX40 agonist ivuxolimab. The receptors shown here come from an adult with an advanced solid tumor such as melanoma, head and neck, liver or kidney cancer.

V and J are TRBV2 and TRBJ1-1; TRBD1 aligns across 7 bases. The length of the CDR3 is 15 residues. From germline, CDR1 is SNHLY and CDR2 FYNNEI. V trimming: 4 bases; J trimming: 1 base; junction bases outside the gene matches: 6. The CDR3 DNA reads as TGTGCCAGCAGTGCCAGGGGGGGAAGGAACACTGAAGCTTTCTTT. Residues: CASSARGGRNTEAFF.

The chain links TRBV30 to TRBJ1-2, with D possibly TRBD1 on 5 matching bases. The CDR3 has 15 residues. Trimming pared 0 bases from V and 3 bases from J, leaving 14 bases between. Per germline, CDR1 GTSNPN and CDR2 SVGIG (reference sequence). The CDR3 DNA reads as TGTGCCTGGAGTGTTCAGCGGGGGGTCTACTATGGCTACACCTTC. Its translation is CAWSVQRGVYYGYTF.

The genes are TRBV6-5 and TRBJ2-7; weak D call: TRBD2 (6 bases). CDR3 length: 13 amino acids. Deletions cut 6 bases from V and 2 bases from J, with 11 bases between. Germline V gives CDR1 MNHEY, CDR2 SVGAGI. The CDR3 bases are TGTGCCAGCAGGCGGGACGGGGCCTACGAGCAGTACTTC. Residues: CASRRDGAYEQYF.

This clone has a single count. This sequence joins TRBV6-1 and TRBJ2-1; a weak D match, TRBD2 (6 bases). The CDR3 is 12 residues long. CDR1 is MNHNS and CDR2 is SASEGT in the germline V gene. The V end lost 9 bases, the J end lost 4 bases, and 10 bases lay between the germline ends. CDR3 sequence reads: CASRREYNEQFF. CDR3 nucleotides: TGTGCCAGTAGGAGGGAATACAATGAGCAGTTCTTC.

This clone appeared a few times. The chain recombines TRBV6-5 with TRBJ1-6, with D possibly TRBD1 on 6 matching bases. The V and J ends lost 2 bases and 9 bases respectively, with 11 bases between them. The CDR3 extends over 14 amino acids. Germline CDR1 is MNHEY and CDR2 is SVGAGI. The CDR3 sequence: CASSYGGPGSPLHF. CDR3 nucleotide sequence: TGTGCCAGCAGTTACGGGGGCCCGGGTTCACCCCTCCACTTT.

The chain is built from TRBV7-2 and TRBJ2-1, with TRBD2 matching over 10 bases. Germline V gene lookup returns CDR1 SGHTA and CDR2 FQGNSA. The J segment lost 3 bases and the V segment lost 5 bases, leaving 4 bases of the junction unmatched. There are 15 residues in the CDR3. The CDR3 reads CASSTSSGSYNEQFF. CDR3 DNA: TGTGCCAGCAGCACCTCTAGCGGGAGCTACAATGAGCAGTTCTTC.

The chain couples TRBV5-1 to TRBJ2-5, with TRBD2 identical over 7 bases. Trimming at V came to 4 bases and at J to 5 bases, leaving 11 bases not matched to a gene. This CDR3 is built from 15 residues. Germline V gives CDR1 SGHRS, CDR2 YFSETQ. Here the CDR3 DNA reads TGCGCCAGCAGCGGGGGACTATCCCCAATCGAGACCCAGTACTTC. Protein product: CASSGGLSPIETQYF.

Concerning this clone itself: Since a far larger clone is one base different, this is likely a read error. The chain employs TRBV6-5 and TRBJ2-1; the D is unclear. V dropped 6 bases and J dropped 5 bases, with 5 bases sitting between them. CDR1 and CDR2 (germline): MNHEY, SVGAGI. The CDR3 consists of 11 residues. CDR3 amino acids: CASSLNNEQFF. The CDR3 DNA reads as TGTGCCAGCAGCCTGAACAATGAGCAGTTCTTC.

This clone was picked up a small number of times. J is TRBJ2-2 and V is TRBV2, with D possibly TRBD2 on 5 matching bases. V lost 4 bases, J lost 5 bases, and 8 bases lay in between. Germline V gene sequence: CDR1 SNHLY, CDR2 FYNNEI. The CDR3 has 13 amino acids. CDR3 DNA sequence: TGTGCCAGCAGTGTAGACTATACCGGGGAGCTGTTTTTT. The encoded protein is CASSVDYTGELFF.

This clone was seen more than once but under ten times. This sequence joins TRBV27 and TRBJ2-1, with D maybe TRBD2 (6 bases). Germline-derived CDR1 and CDR2 are MNHEY and SMNVEV (reference sequence). The CDR3 spans 14 residues. Trimming removed 10 bases from V and 0 bases from J, with 13 bases in between. The CDR3 sequence is CATGLPSSYNEQFF. Written as DNA, the CDR3 is TGTGCCACGGGACTTCCCAGCTCCTACAATGAGCAGTTCTTC.

The J gene is TRBJ2-2, the V gene TRBV7-7, with 8 bases aligning to TRBD1. The CDR3 sequence is 13 residues long. The germline V gene encodes CDR1 SSHAT and CDR2 FNYEAQ (reference sequence). In nucleotides, the CDR3 is TGTGCTAGCCAGGACAGGGACACCGGGGAGCTGTTTTTT. This gives the protein CASQDRDTGELFF. Looking up the rest from reference TRBV7-7 and TRBJ2-2 gives the full variable domain: GAGVSQSPRYKVTKRGQDVTLRCDPISSHATLYWYQQALGQGPEFLTYFNYEAQPDKSGLPSDRFSAERPEGSISTLTIQRTEQRDSAMYRCASQDRDTGELFFGEGSRLTVL.

J is TRBJ2-2 and V is TRBV10-3; the D gene is possibly TRBD2 (5 bases). Germline values: CDR1 ENHRY, CDR2 SYGVKD. V dropped 2 bases and J dropped 1 base, with 8 bases sitting between them. This CDR3 has 15 amino acids. The CDR3 protein is CAISEKGLNTGELFF. The CDR3 DNA sequence: TGTGCCATCAGTGAGAAAGGACTGAACACCGGGGAGCTGTTTTTT.

The CDR3 nucleotides are TGTGCCAGCAGTTTAGTATCGGGGGAGACCCAGTACTTC. Its protein product is CASSLVSGETQYF. The chain couples TRBV6-1 to TRBJ2-5; perhaps TRBD2 as D (5 bases). Deletions cut 5 bases from V and 5 bases from J, with 12 bases between. In germline, CDR1 is MNHNS, CDR2 SASEGT. The CDR3 runs 13 residues.

The V gene is TRBV18, the J gene TRBJ1-1; TRBD1 agrees at 7 bases. CDR3 length: 13 amino acids. The germline CDR1 and CDR2 sequences are KGHSH and LQKENI. Trimming at V came to 5 bases and at J to 2 bases, leaving 2 bases not matched to a gene. The CDR3 region is CASSGTENTEAFF. For the CDR3, the DNA is TGTGCCAGCTCAGGGACAGAAAACACTGAAGCTTTCTTT.

The gene calls are TRBV18 and TRBJ2-1, with unresolved D. The CDR3 has 12 residues. V lost 2 bases and J lost 8, with 7 bases in between. Germline values: CDR1 KGHSH, CDR2 LQKENI. In nucleotides, the CDR3 is TGTGCCAGCTCACCAAGACCGGATGAGCAGTTCTTC. This gives the protein CASSPRPDEQFF.

V usage is TRBV7-2 and J usage is TRBJ2-2, with no clear D. CDR1 and CDR2 from the germline V gene are SGHTA and FQGNSA. The CDR3 extends over 15 amino acids. V lost 2 bases and J 2 bases, leaving 9 bases between the germline ends. The CDR3 DNA sequence: TGTGCCAGCAGCTTAAGGCTCACTAACACCGGGGAGCTGTTTTTT. This sequence encodes CASSLRLTNTGELFF.

The rearrangement joins TRBV29-1 to TRBJ2-5, with TRBD2 matching over 9 bases. CDR1 is SQVTM, CDR2 ANQGSEA, per germline. Unmatched junction bases numbered 15, after V lost 5 bases and J lost 14 bases. This CDR3 is 13 amino acids long. CDR3 residues: CSVQIAGASPLYF. Here the CDR3 DNA reads TGCAGCGTTCAAATAGCGGGAGCCTCTCCCTTATACTTC.

The chain is built from TRBV10-2 and TRBJ2-3, with D tentatively TRBD2 (6 bases). Germline values: CDR1 WSHSY, CDR2 SAAADI. Trimming pared 3 bases from V and 1 base from J, leaving 17 bases between. This CDR3 has 17 amino acids. CDR3 DNA sequence: TGCGCCAGCAGTGACCTTTTTAAGGGCGGGGGCACAGATACGCAGTATTTT. It encodes CASSDLFKGGGTDTQYF.

This clone was found once. This same CDR3 is encoded by further DNA sequences in the sample. This chain links TRBV6-5 with TRBJ1-1; D gene ambiguous. The V end was cut by 0 bases, the J end by 2 bases, with 10 bases between. The CDR3 spans 15 residues. Germline assignment: CDR1 MNHEY and CDR2 SVGAGI. The CDR3 DNA sequence: TGTGCCAGCAGTTACTCGACCCGGGGTAACACTGAAGCTTTCTTT. It is translated as CASSYSTRGNTEAFF.

The gene calls are TRBV10-1 and TRBJ1-2; D unclear. Trimming removed 2 bases at V and 2 bases at J, with 6 bases between. CDR1 WNHNN and CDR2 SYGVQD come from the germline V gene (reference sequence). The CDR3 covers 13 residues. CDR3 in amino acids: CASSERQNYGYTF. The CDR3, as DNA: TGCGCCAGCAGTGAGAGGCAGAACTATGGCTACACCTTC.

DNA of the CDR3: TGTGCCAGCAGAGAAGACGGTTTCTCTGGAAACACCATATATTTT. This codes for CASREDGFSGNTIYF. The chain carries TRBV5-4 and TRBJ1-3; D not certain. CDR3 length: 15 amino acids. V lost 5 bases and J 0 bases, leaving 12 bases between the germline ends. Germline lookup yields CDR1 SGHNT and CDR2 YYREEE (reference sequence). The full variable domain, completed using reference TRBV5-4 and TRBJ1-3, is ETGVTQSPTHLIKTRGQQVTLRCSSQSGHNTVSWYQQALGQGPQFIFQYYREEENGRGNFPPRFSGLQFPNYSSELNVNALELDDSALYLCASREDGFSGNTIYFGEGSWLTVV.

This CDR3 reads CASSIGTGGQPQHF. Here the CDR3 DNA reads TGCGCCAGCAGCATCGGGACAGGAGGACAGCCCCAGCATTTT. The chain is built from TRBV5-1 and TRBJ1-5, with 8 positions matching TRBD1. J was trimmed by 7 bases and V by 4 bases; bases with no gene match: 7. CDR1 and CDR2 (germline): SGHRS, YFSETQ. The CDR3 is 14 residues long.

This chain uses TRBV5-6 with TRBJ1-6, with a possible D match to TRBD1 (5 bases). V lost 2 bases to trimming and J lost 4 bases, with 13 bases between them. Germline assignment: CDR1 SGHDT and CDR2 YYEEEE. There are 16 residues in the CDR3. The CDR3 here is CASSFSTGAYNSPLHF. In nucleotides, the CDR3 is TGTGCCAGCAGCTTTTCTACCGGGGCTTATAATTCACCCCTCCACTTT.